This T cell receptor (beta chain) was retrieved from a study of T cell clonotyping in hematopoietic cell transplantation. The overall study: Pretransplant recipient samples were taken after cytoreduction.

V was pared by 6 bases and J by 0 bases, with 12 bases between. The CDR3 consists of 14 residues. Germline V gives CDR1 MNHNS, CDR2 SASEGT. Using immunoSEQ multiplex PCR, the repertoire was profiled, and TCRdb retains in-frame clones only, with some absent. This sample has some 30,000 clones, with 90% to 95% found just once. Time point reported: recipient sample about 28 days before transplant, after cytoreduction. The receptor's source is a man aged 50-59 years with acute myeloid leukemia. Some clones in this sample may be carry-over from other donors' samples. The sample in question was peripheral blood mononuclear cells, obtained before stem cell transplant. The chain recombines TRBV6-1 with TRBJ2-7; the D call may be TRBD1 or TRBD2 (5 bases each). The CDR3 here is CASSRDLSSYEQYF. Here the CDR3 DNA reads TGTGCCAGCAGCCGGGACCTCAGCTCCTACGAGCAGTACTTC.